The T cell receptor (beta chain) described here comes from a study of T cells in tuberculosis. Chain pairing is unknown; alpha and beta were sequenced separately. Data came from immunoSEQ multiplex PCR; TCRdb stores just in-frame clones and leaves some out. The table lists approximately 58,000 clones, 88% of them singletons. After thawing and overnight rest, PBMC were stained with GMM-loaded CD1B tetramer, viability dye and anti-CD3 for sorting. C32 glucose monomycolate from Rhodococcus equi was loaded onto the CD1B tetramers. The CDR3 totals 12 residues. Trimming pared 3 bases from V and 2 bases from J, leaving 4 bases between. CDR1 SEHNR and CDR2 FQNEAQ come from the germline V gene (reference sequence). Points from the study as a whole: T cells binding CD1B-GMM tetramer weakly possibly escaped the sort.

Sequences were obtained from CD1b-GMM tetramer-negative cells sorted from PBMCs. The chain joins TRBV7-9 to TRBJ2-5, with D unresolved. The clonotype originates from an adult woman with latent tuberculosis. The CDR3 DNA follows: TGTGCCAGCAGCTTCTCTCAAGAGACCCAGTACTTC. This sequence encodes CASSFSQETQYF.